The 10 T cell receptor beta chains below come from one sample, sequenced in a study of shared clonotypes between healthy human individuals. Generated by immunoSEQ multiplex PCR, the TCRdb table keeps only in-frame clones and is missing some. Seen here are 1 million to 1.2 million clones, around 77% observed once, and the top ten hold about 0.89%. Sequences were obtained from memory CD4+ T cells from PBMCs. Noted subset: CD45RA-negative fraction. The origin of the receptors is a man younger than 30 in good health. Some clones in this sample may be carry-over from other donors' samples.

This clone occurred a few times. The chain employs TRBV28 and TRBJ2-7; 9 nucleotides line up with TRBD1. Germline CDR1 reads MDHEN; CDR2 reads SYDVKM. The CDR3 spans 13 residues. Trimming removed 6 bases from V and 5 bases from J; junction bases left unmatched: 5. The CDR3 DNA reads as TGTGCCAGCAGGGGACAGGGTGTCCACGAGCAGTACTTC. This sequence encodes CASRGQGVHEQYF.

A word on this clone: Possible read error: a much larger clone is one base away. Other DNA sequences in this specimen translate into the identical CDR3. This rearrangement joins TRBV7-2 to TRBJ1-5; D gene ambiguous. Trimming removed 3 bases at V and 4 bases at J, with 7 bases between. The CDR3 contains 13 residues. CDR1 is SGHTA and CDR2 is FQGNSA in the germline V gene. The CDR3 sequence: CASSLGRNQPQHF. The CDR3 nucleotides are TGTGCCAGCAGCTTGGGCAGGAATCAGCCCCAGCATTTT.

This sequence joins TRBV28 and TRBJ2-3; D unresolved. Germline values: CDR1 MDHEN, CDR2 SYDVKM. V lost 5 bases and J 1 base, leaving 13 bases between the germline ends. The CDR3 runs to 15 residues. The CDR3 loop reads CASSEDRQGTDTQYF. The CDR3 DNA is TGTGCCAGCAGTGAGGACCGCCAGGGCACAGATACGCAGTATTTT.

This clone has a handful of counts. J is TRBJ2-3 and V is TRBV5-1; 11 bases match TRBD2. The CDR3 has 14 amino acids. V dropped 2 bases and J dropped 5; count of bases not matched to a gene: 1. CDR1 SGHRS and CDR2 YFSETQ come from the germline V gene. The CDR3 DNA reads TGCGCCAGCAGCTTAGGGACTAGCGGAGATACGCAGTATTTT. It translates to CASSLGTSGDTQYF.

In regard to this clone: Distinct nucleotide sequences in the sample also encode this CDR3. The chain is built from TRBV18 and TRBJ2-7, with D possibly being TRBD2 (6 bases). The CDR3 is 12 residues long. The germline V and J ends were trimmed by 3 bases and 4 bases, with 7 bases remaining between them. The germline V gene encodes CDR1 KGHSH and CDR2 LQKENI. The CDR3 sequence is CASSPGGYEQYF. The CDR3 coding sequence is TGTGCCAGCTCACCGGGGGGATACGAGCAGTACTTC.

As regards this clone: A clone one base away is much larger, so this may be a read error. The identical CDR3 is also encoded by other nucleotide sequences in the sample. The J gene is TRBJ2-3, the V gene TRBV30; D is ambiguous. Trimming cost V 0 bases and J 4 bases, with 8 bases left between them. Germline V CDR1 and CDR2: GTSNPN, SVGIG (reference sequence). The CDR3 loop spans 13 amino acids. DNA for the CDR3: TGTGCCTGGAGTGTAGCTGGGGCAGATACGCAGTATTTT. Its protein is CAWSVAGADTQYF. Supplemented by reference TRBV30 and TRBJ2-3, the full variable domain reads SQTIHQWPATLVQPVGSPLSLECTVEGTSNPNLYWYRQAAGRGLQLLFYSVGIGQISSEVPQNLSASRPQDRQFILSSKKLLLSDSGFYLCAWSVAGADTQYFGPGTRLTVL.

A word on this clone: This CDR3 is also generated by other DNA sequences in the sample. The chain recombines TRBV6-5 with TRBJ2-1, with 8 bases identical to TRBD2. The CDR3 runs 16 residues. Per the germline V gene, CDR1 is MNHEY and CDR2 is SVGAGI. Trimming removed 0 bases from V and 0 bases from J; junction bases left unmatched: 1. CDR3 nucleotides: TGTGCCAGCAGTTACTCAGGGACTAGCTCCTACAATGAGCAGTTCTTC. This gives the protein CASSYSGTSSYNEQFF.

This clone occurred a few times. The chain has TRBV18 and TRBJ2-1; 11 bases are a match to TRBD2. The CDR3 is made up of 15 amino acids. Trimming removed 4 bases from V and 8 bases from J; junction bases left unmatched: 7. Looked up from germline, CDR1 is KGHSH and CDR2 is LQKENI. The CDR3 coding sequence is TGTGCCAGCTCACAGACTAGCGGGATGGGCGATGAGCAGTTCTTC. This translates into CASSQTSGMGDEQFF.

At least ten counts were recorded for this clone. This same CDR3 is encoded by further DNA sequences in the sample. The chain employs TRBV9 and TRBJ2-3; no reliable D call. Germline loops: CDR1 SGDLS, CDR2 YYNGEE. This CDR3 region has 12 residues. V lost 4 bases to trimming and J lost 6 bases, with 9 bases between them. The CDR3 reads CASSPRLDTQYF. The CDR3 DNA sequence: TGTGCCAGCAGCCCCCGACTGGATACGCAGTATTTT.

Concerning this clone: A far larger clone is a single base away, which makes a read error likely. Other DNA sequences in this specimen translate into the identical CDR3. This sequence joins TRBV29-1 and TRBJ1-2, with no clear D. The V and J ends lost 7 bases and 2 bases respectively, with 8 bases between them. Germline V lookup: CDR1 SQVTM, CDR2 ANQGSEA. The CDR3 runs 11 residues. Written as DNA, the CDR3 is TGCAGCGAGTCCTCGAACTATGGCTACACCTTC. Translated: CSESSNYGYTF.